This entry concerns a single T cell receptor (beta chain). The data belong to a study of blood T cell repertoires in COVID-19. Study information: The study drew acute and convalescent COVID-19 samples from the United States, Italy and Spain.

Donors in Cohort 3 who had recovered were those with two negative PCRs, healthcare professional clearance, or resolution of their symptoms. Clones were sequenced by immunoSEQ multiplex PCR, and TCRdb holds only the in-frame ones, with some missing. The sample holds about 240,000 clones; 75% to 90% are singletons and the top ten take about 4%. Germline lookup yields CDR1 SQVTM and CDR2 ANQGSEA. The J segment lost 0 bases and the V segment lost 6 bases, leaving 12 bases of the junction unmatched. The CDR3 loop spans 16 amino acids. The receptor was derived from a woman aged 25 to 39 who had recovered from COVID-19. The V and J genes are TRBV29-1 and TRBJ1-1; 8 nucleotides align to TRBD1. The specimen sequenced was PBMCs or T cells enriched from blood (not recorded which). CDR3 protein: CSVGGQGGNMNTEAFF. Written as DNA, the CDR3 is TGCAGCGTAGGCGGACAGGGAGGGAATATGAACACTGAAGCTTTCTTT.